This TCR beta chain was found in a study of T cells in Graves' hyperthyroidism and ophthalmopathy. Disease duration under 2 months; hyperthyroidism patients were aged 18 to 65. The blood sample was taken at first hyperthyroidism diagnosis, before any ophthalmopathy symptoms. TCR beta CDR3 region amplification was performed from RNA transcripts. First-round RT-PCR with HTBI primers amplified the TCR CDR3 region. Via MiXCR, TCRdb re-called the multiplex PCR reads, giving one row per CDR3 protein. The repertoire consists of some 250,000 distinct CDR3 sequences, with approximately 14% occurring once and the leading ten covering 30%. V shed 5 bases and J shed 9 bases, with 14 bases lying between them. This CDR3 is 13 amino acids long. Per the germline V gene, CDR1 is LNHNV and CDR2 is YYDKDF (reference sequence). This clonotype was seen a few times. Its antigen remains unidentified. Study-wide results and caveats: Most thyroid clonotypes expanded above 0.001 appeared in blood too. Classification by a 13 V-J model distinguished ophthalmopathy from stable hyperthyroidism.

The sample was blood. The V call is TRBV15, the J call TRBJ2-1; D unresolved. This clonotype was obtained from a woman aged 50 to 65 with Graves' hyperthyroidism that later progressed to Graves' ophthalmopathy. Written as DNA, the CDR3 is TGTGCCACCAGCGGGCTAGGTCTTGGTGAGCAGTTCTTC. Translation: CATSGLGLGEQFF.